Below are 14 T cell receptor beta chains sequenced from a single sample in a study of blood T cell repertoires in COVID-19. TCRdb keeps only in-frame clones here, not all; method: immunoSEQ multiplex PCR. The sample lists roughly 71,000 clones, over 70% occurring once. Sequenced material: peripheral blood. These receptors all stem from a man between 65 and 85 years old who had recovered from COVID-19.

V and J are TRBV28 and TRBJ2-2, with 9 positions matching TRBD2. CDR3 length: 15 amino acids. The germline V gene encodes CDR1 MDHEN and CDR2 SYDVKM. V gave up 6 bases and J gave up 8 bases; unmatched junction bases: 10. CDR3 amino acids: CASRPTGLAFGELFF. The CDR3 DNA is TGTGCCAGCAGACCAACGGGACTAGCCTTTGGGGAGCTGTTTTTT.

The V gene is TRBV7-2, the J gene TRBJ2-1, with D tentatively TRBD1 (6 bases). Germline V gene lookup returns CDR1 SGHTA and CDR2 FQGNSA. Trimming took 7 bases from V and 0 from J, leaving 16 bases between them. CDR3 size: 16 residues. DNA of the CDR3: TGTGCCAGCACCGTTAGAAGGGGGAGCTCCTACAATGAGCAGTTCTTC. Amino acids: CASTVRRGSSYNEQFF.

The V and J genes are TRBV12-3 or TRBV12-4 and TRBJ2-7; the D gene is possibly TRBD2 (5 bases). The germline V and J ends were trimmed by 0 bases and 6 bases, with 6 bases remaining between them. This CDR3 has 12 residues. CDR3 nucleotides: TGTGCCAGCAGTTTAGCTGAGGGCGAGCAGTACTTC. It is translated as CASSLAEGEQYF.

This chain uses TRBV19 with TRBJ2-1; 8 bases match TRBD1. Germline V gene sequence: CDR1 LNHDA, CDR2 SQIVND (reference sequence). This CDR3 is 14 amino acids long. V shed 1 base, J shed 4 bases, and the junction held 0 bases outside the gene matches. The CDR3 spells CASSIGTGYNEQFF. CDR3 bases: TGTGCCAGTAGTATAGGGACAGGGTACAATGAGCAGTTCTTC.

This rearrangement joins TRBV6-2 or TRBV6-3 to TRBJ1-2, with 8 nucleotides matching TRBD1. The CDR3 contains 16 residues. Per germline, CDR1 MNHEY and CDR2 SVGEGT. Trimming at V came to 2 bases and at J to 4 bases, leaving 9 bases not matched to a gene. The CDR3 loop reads CASSYTETGTGYGYTF. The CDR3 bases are TGTGCCAGCAGTTACACTGAAACGGGGACAGGCTATGGCTACACCTTC.

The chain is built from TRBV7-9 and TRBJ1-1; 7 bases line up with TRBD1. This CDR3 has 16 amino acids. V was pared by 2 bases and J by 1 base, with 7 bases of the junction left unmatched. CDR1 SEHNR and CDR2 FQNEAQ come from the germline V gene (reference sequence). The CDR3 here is CASSLYPGQSNTEAFF. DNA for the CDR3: TGTGCCAGCAGCTTATATCCGGGACAGTCGAACACTGAAGCTTTCTTT.

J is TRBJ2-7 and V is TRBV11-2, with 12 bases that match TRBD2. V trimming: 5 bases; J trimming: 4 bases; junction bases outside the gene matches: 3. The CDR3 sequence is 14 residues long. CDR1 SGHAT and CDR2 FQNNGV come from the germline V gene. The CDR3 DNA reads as TGTGCCAGCAGCAGACTAGCGGGGGCTTACGAGCAGTACTTC. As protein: CASSRLAGAYEQYF.

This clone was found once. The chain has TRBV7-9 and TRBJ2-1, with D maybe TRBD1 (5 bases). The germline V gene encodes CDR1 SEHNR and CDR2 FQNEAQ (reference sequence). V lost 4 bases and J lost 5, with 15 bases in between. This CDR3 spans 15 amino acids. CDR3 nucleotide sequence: TGTGCCAGCAGCTCGGGCCCGACAGCCGACAATGAGCAGTTCTTC. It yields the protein CASSSGPTADNEQFF.

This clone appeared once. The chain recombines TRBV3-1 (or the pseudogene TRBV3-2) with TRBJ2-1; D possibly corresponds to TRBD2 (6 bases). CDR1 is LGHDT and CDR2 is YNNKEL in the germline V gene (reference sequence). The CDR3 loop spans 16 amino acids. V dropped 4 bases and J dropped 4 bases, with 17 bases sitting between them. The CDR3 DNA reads TGTGCCAGCAGCCCTCAAAGGGACTTAACGTACAATGAGCAGTTCTTC. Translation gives CASSPQRDLTYNEQFF.

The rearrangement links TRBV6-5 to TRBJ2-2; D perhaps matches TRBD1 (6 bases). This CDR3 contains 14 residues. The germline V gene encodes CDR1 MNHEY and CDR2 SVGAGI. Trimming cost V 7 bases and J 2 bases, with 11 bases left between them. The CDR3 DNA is TGTGCCAGCATCGGACAGTTAAACACCGGGGAGCTGTTTTTT. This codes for CASIGQLNTGELFF.

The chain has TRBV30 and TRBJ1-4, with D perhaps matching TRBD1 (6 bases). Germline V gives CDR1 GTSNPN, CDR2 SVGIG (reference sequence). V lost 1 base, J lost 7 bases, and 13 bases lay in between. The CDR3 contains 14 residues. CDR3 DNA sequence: TGTGCCTGGAGTGCACAGGGCCATCGTGAAAAACTGTTTTTT. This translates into CAWSAQGHREKLFF.

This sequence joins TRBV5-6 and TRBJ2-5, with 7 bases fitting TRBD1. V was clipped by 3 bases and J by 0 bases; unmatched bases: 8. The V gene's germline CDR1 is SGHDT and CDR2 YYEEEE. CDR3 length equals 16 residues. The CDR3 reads CASSSNRGRYQETQYF. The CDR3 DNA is TGTGCCAGCAGCTCCAACAGGGGCCGCTACCAAGAGACCCAGTACTTC. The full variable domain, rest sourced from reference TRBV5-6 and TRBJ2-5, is DAGVTQSPTHLIKTRGQQVTLRCSPKSGHDTVSWYQQALGQGPQFIFQYYEEEERQRGNFPDRFSGHQFPNYSSELNVNALLLGDSALYLCASSSNRGRYQETQYFGPGTRLLVL.

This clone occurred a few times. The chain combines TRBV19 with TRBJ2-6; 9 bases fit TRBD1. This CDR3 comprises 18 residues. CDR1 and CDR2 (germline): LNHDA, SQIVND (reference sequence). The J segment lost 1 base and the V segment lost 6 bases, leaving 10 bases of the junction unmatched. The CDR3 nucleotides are TGTGCCAGTAGCCGAACAGGGGGCGATTCTTCTGGGGCCAACGTCCTGACTTTC. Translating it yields CASSRTGGDSSGANVLTF. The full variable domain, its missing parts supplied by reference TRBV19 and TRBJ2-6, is DGGITQSPKYLFRKEGQNVTLSCEQNLNHDAMYWYRQDPGQGLRLIYYSQIVNDFQKGDIAEGYSVSREKKESFPLTVTSAQKNPTAFYLCASSRTGGDSSGANVLTFGAGSRLTVL.

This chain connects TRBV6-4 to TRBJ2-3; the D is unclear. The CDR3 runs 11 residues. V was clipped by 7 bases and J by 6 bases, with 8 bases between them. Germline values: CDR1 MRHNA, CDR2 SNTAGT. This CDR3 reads CASTFRDTQYF. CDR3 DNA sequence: TGTGCCAGCACGTTTCGGGATACGCAGTATTTT.